The 3 T cell receptor beta chains listed next were all sequenced from one sample in a study of cytomegalovirus exposure and HLA in healthy donors. Data came from immunoSEQ multiplex PCR; TCRdb stores just in-frame clones and leaves some out. The sample shows fewer than 200,000 clones, approximately 86% of them seen only once. Sequencing was carried out using PBMCs. These TCRs come from a man younger than 35 in good health and CMV-seropositive.

The rearrangement uses TRBV7-8 and TRBJ2-5; D may be TRBD2 (5 bases). The CDR3 length is 15 residues. V was cut by 4 bases and J by 4 bases, with 16 bases left in between. From germline, CDR1 is SGHVS and CDR2 FQNEAQ. CDR3 sequence reads: CASSYLRRAGETQYF. The CDR3 DNA follows: TGTGCCAGCAGCTACCTTCGTCGGGCGGGAGAGACCCAGTACTTC.

CDR3 bases: TGTGCCAGCAGTTTTTCCCCGCAGACCACAGGGGTGGCTTATCAGCAGTTCTTC. This encodes CASSFSPQTTGVAYQQFF. The rearrangement links TRBV27 to TRBJ2-1; 7 nucleotides agree with TRBD1. Trimming took 3 bases from V and 11 from J; bases not matched to a gene: 22. Germline V CDR1 and CDR2: MNHEY, SMNVEV (reference sequence). This CDR3 spans 18 amino acids.

This sequence joins TRBV5-6 and TRBJ1-1; 10 positions agree with TRBD1. Germline loops: CDR1 SGHDT, CDR2 YYEEEE. Trimming took 4 bases from V and 7 from J; bases not matched to a gene: 10. The CDR3 covers 15 residues. CDR3: CASSQGTGAFGEAFF. CDR3 DNA: TGTGCCAGCAGCCAGGGGACAGGGGCCTTTGGTGAAGCTTTCTTT.